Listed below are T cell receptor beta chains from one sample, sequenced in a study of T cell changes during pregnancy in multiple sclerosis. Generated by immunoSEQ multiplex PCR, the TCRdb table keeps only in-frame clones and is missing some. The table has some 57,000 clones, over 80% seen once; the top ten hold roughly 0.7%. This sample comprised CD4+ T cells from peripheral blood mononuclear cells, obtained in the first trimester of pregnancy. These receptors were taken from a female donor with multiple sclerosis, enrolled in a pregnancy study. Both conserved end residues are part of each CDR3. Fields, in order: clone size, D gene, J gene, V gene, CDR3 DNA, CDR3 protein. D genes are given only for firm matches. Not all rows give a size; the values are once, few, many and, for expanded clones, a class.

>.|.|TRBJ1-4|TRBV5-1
TGCGCCAGCAGCTCTGGTCGGCAGCGGAGAGCCGAAAAACTGTTTTTT
CASSSGRQRRAEKLFF
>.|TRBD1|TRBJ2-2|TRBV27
TGTGCCAGCAGTGTCGACAGGGCTCCTTTGGCCGGGGAGCTGTTTTTT
CASSVDRAPLAGELFF
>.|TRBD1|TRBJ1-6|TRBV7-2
TGTGCCAGCAGCTTTTTCGGCGGGACAGGGGATTCACCCCTCCACTTT
CASSFFGGTGDSPLHF
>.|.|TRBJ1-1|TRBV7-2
TGTGCCAGCAGCCCGGGAGGGGGGATTTACACTGAAGCTTTCTTT
CASSPGGGIYTEAFF
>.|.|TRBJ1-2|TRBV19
TGTGCCAGTAGGCCGAACAGGGCTCTCTATGGCTACACCTTC
CASRPNRALYGYTF
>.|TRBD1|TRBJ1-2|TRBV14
TGTGCCAGCAGCCATGTCGGGACAGGGGGCAACTATGGCTACACCTTC
CASSHVGTGGNYGYTF
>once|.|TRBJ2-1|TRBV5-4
TGTGCCAGCAGCGGGGCGGCCCTTAGGAATGAGCAGTTCTTC
CASSGAALRNEQFF
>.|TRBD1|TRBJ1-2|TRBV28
TGTGCCAGCAGCGGACAGGGGGCCGACTATGGCTACACCTTC
CASSGQGADYGYTF
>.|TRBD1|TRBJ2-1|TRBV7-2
TGTGCCAGCAGCCCATCGACAGGGGGGTACAATGAGCAGTTCTTC
CASSPSTGGYNEQFF
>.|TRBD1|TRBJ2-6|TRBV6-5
TGTGCCAGCACCGGGACAGGCGAGGCCAACGTCCTGACTTTC
CASTGTGEANVLTF
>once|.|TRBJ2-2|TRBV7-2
TGTGCCAGCAGCTTAGCTGGGGGCCGTTCCGGGGAGCTGTTTTTT
CASSLAGGRSGELFF
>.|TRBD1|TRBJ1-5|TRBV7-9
TGTGCCAGCAGCTTTTGGTCAGACAGGGGGCATGTTCAGCCCCAGCATTTT
CASSFWSDRGHVQPQHF
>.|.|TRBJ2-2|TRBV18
TGTGCCAGCTCACGGGGACAGAACACCGGGGAGCTGTTTTTT
CASSRGQNTGELFF
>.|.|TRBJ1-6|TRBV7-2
TGTGCCAGCAGCTTAGGAGGGGGGGCTAATTCACCCCTCCACTTT
CASSLGGGANSPLHF
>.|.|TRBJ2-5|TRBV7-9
TGTGCCAGCAGCTTGGCCGGGGGAGGTGGGACCCAGTACTTC
CASSLAGGGGTQYF
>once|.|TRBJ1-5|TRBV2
TGTGCCAGCCGGGGGGCCAGTCAGCCCCAGCATTTT
CASRGASQPQHF
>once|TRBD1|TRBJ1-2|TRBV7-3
TGTGCCAGCAGCCCGACGGGGACAGGGGACTATGGCTACACCTTC
CASSPTGTGDYGYTF
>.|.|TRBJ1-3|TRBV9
TGTGCCAGCAGCGTAGTCGAACGGGTCTCTGGAAACACCATATATTTT
CASSVVERVSGNTIYF
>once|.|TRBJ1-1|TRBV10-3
TGTGCCATCGCTCTAACCGGGGACACTGAAGCTTTCTTT
CAIALTGDTEAFF
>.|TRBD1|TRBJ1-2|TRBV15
TGTGCCACCAGCAGAGATGTAGGTGGGACAGGGTCCTCTGGCTACACCTTC
CATSRDVGGTGSSGYTF
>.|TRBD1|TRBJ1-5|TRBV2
TGTGCCAGCAGTGAAATCGCAGGGGGCGGCAATCAGCCCCAGCATTTT
CASSEIAGGGNQPQHF
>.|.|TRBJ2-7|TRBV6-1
TGTGCCAGCAGTGAAGAGGAGCACTACGAGCAGTACTTC
CASSEEEHYEQYF
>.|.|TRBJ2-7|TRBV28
TGTGCCAGCGGAACAGGACCCTACGAGCAGTACTTC
CASGTGPYEQYF
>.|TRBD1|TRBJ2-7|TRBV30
TGTGCCTGGAGCCGACAGGGGCGCGAGCAGTACTTC
CAWSRQGREQYF
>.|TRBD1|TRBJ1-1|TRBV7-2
TGTGCCAGCAGCCAAGACAGGGCTTCCCGCACTGAAGCTTTCTTT
CASSQDRASRTEAFF
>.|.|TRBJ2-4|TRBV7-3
TGTGCCAGCAGCTTAGGCCCTACGGGGAAAAACATTCAGTACTTC
CASSLGPTGKNIQYF
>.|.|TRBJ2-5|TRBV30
TGTGCCTGGAGTTTGCGACAGAAAGAGACCCAGTACTTC
CAWSLRQKETQYF
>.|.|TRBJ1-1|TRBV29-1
TGCAGCGTCGCAGGGCACACTGAAGCTTTCTTT
CSVAGHTEAFF